Given below is one TCR beta chain in context. This clone was seen more than once but under ten times. Its binding antigen is unknown. No much larger clone is present one base from it, and per-base qualities are unavailable. The method was the immunoSEQ multiplex PCR assay. For the multiplex PCR, a mixture combining 60 forward primers for TCR Vbeta segments and 13 reverse primers for TCR Jbeta segments was used. Amplification of the CDR3 region of rearranged TCR beta genes was performed with a multiplex PCR assay on genomic DNA. Amplified TCR beta libraries were sequenced as 87-base-pair reads on the Illumina HiSeq System. Under the source paper's analysis protocol: A later analysis tallied 80 million to 95 million unique TCR beta chains across the 600 to 700 repertoires, and approximately 11 million of those chains were shared by two or more donors. To remove PCR and sequencing errors, raw reads were error-corrected and collapsed into unique sequences using a nearest-neighbor algorithm that merged closely related sequences. CDR3 sequences were aligned to IMGT reference sequences to assign V, D and J gene segments. Each retained sequence needed at least a six-nucleotide match to both a V gene segment and a J gene segment. Rearrangements were classified as productive when the CDR3 lacked stop codons and remained in frame with V and J, and all other rearrangements were classified as non-productive. Following IMGT convention, CDR3 was defined as the stretch from the second conserved V-encoded cysteine up to the conserved J-encoded phenylalanine. The earlier analysis of about 610 of the donors excluded any sequence lacking an unambiguous match to a single V gene segment. In an earlier analysis of approximately 590 of the donors, V segments were called functional above 56.7% productive rearrangements and were called segregating when the between-donor standard deviation exceeded 5%. To diagnose cytomegalovirus status from the catalog of TCR beta chain sequences, a statistical classification framework was built. A later analysis assigned V and J genes by comparing TCR nucleotide sequences with IMGT/GENE-DB human TR gene sequences. The TCRdist pipeline was used in a later analysis to assign CDR3 sequences and most-parsimonious VDJ recombination scenarios. In a later analysis, every TCR beta chain was defined by the combination of its CDR3 amino acid sequence and its V-gene family, and reads without a unique V-gene family were dropped. In a later analysis, several hundred highly shared, low-generation-probability nucleotide sequences were removed to address suspected cross-contamination and a sequencing artifact. In a later analysis, a clonal expansion index was calculated for each public chain from normalized within-repertoire ranks of inferred template counts. In a later analysis, generation probabilities were computed with a VDJ recombination model fitted to out-of-frame rearrangements, and the resulting probabilities were checked against IGoR. Hypergeometric tests were used in a later analysis to score TCR-TCR, TCR-HLA and TCR-CMV co-occurrence, with a repertoire-size bias correction applied to the TCR pairs. In a later analysis, false discovery rates were estimated by permuting HLA or CMV assignments 20 times. In a later analysis, co-occurring TCRs were grouped with DBSCAN, and TCRdist sequence similarity was added when clustering was performed within HLA-allele-positive subsets. Repertoires with fewer than 30,000 or more than 120,000 public chains, plus five repertoires with anomalous nucleotide sharing, were excluded from co-occurrence clustering. The source is immuneACCESS, and TCRdb retained only in-frame sequences with V and J called. Part of the clones is not carried over; for the studies checked, unresolved V genes explain less than half of this, and the remainder is unexplained. From that table come the V and J calls and clone size; the DNA was used to work out D and trimming. The sample data list some 120,000 clones, and 75% to 80% of these were observed just once. The ten largest clones capture 10% to 15% of the sample.

The sample is drawn from a study of cytomegalovirus exposure and HLA in healthy donors (dated by TCRdb to about 2017). For the wider study: According to an earlier analysis of 450 to 650 of the donors, 150 million to 200 million T cells yielded over 100 million unique TCR beta sequences and about 300 Gb of sequence data. Approximately 300 gigabases of sequencing data and approximately 91 million unique TCR sequences made up an early release that covered under 750 HLA-typed donors. Of the roughly 400 genotyped donors, approximately 81% were placed in the genetic ancestry cluster associated with self-reported Caucasian donors. The aim of the study was to test whether cataloging public T cell receptors could identify signatures of past pathogen exposure. The T cell repertoires of several hundred subjects were profiled by immunosequencing and related to cytomegalovirus serostatus. In addition to the first cohort of around 670 subjects, a separate validation cohort of 130 or so different subjects was used. High-throughput TCR immunosequencing, statistical association of individual TCRs with disease status, and machine learning were combined to predict cytomegalovirus infection status. A later analysis re-analyzed previously published TCR beta repertoires from 650 to 800 donors and added high-resolution HLA genotyping to study TCR occurrence patterns. The later analysis used no new phenotypic data to find candidate immune exposures, relying instead on TCR beta sequences and their occurrence across donors. An earlier analysis of 500 to 650 of the donors applied high-throughput TCR beta sequencing to assess whether each TCR beta V gene segment acted as functional or pseudogenic. Donor age, sex, ethnicity and CMV serostatus were collected together with the repertoire data. A later genetic analysis took genome-wide SNP genotypes for about three fifths of the 666 donors and used that subset as a discovery cohort. Every repertoire in the discovery cohort had been generated on one and the same sequencing platform. Class I and class II HLA loci were covered by the typing at four-digit resolution. The number of donors typed differed by locus, with about 629-630 for A, B, C, DRB1 and DQB1, around 500 for DQA1, nearly 610 for DPA1, and 400 to 490 for DPB1. Several DR-DQ haplotypes were treated as single units for association and clustering because of strong linkage in the cohort. Among around 400 genotyped donors of the cohort, an average of approximately 240,000 unique TCR beta nucleotide sequences were sequenced per donor, 15% to 20% of them non-productive.

Study-wide conclusions, independent of this receptor: Roughly uniform sequencing depth across donors was assumed in presence/absence analyses, although this assumption may not hold. Linkage disequilibrium might explain the correlated functional status among segregating V segments, but an unknown experimental factor could not be excluded. Compared with equally common non-associated chains, HLA-associated TCR beta chains in a later analysis were more clonally expanded and had lower generation probabilities. Because counts were too low, some 17 rarely observed V segments, including chromosome 9 orphons, were left out of the earlier analysis of roughly 600 of the donors. In the study, 164 TCR beta chains were listed as associated with cytomegalovirus. When HLA alleles, especially DR and DQ, strongly co-occurred, attributing TCR associations to individual alleles was difficult. Most CMV-associated TCR beta chains appeared to be HLA-restricted in a later analysis, and the HLA associations seemed to be driven largely by CMV exposure. HLA typing was unavailable for some donors at each locus, so association tests used only the typed subset. In a later genetic analysis, a missense DCLRE1C variant was associated with V-gene and J-gene trimming of TCR beta chains, and the association was replicated in an independent cohort. Compared with the roughly 710-donor mean, donors in an Asian-associated ancestry cluster had fewer N-insertions in productive TCRs, according to a later genetic analysis. In an earlier analysis of approximately 590 of the donors, most TCR beta V segments appeared in productive rearrangements about 87% or about 30% of the time, broadly matching IMGT annotations. In a later analysis, some 18,000 TCR beta sequences were associated with specific HLA alleles at a false discovery rate of 0.05. Several of the top co-occurrence clusters appeared to be linked to parvovirus B19, influenza, CMV and Epstein-Barr virus, according to a later analysis. Because the 87-base-pair reads could not distinguish some IMGT-functional V segments, including TRBV6-2 and TRBV6-3, those segments were excluded. It was suggested by the authors that the approach could potentially be generalized to other disease states and immunological phenotypes. A later analysis found that TCR association rates varied across HLA loci, with DRB1 alleles showing the most associated TCRs and HLA-C alleles the fewest. The sequencing pipeline was judged likely to have produced a cluster of highly shared sequence variants as a technical artifact. In both the original and validation cohorts, the classifier was reported to diagnose cytomegalovirus status with high specificity and sensitivity. A further reported finding was that TCR beta sequences accurately predicted the HLA-A and HLA-B alleles for most subjects in the first cohort. Most TCR sequences were observed very rarely across donors, whereas some public TCRs were present in many individuals. In vitro tests confirmed that three of the cytomegalovirus-associated TCR beta chains recognize cytomegalovirus antigens. CMV serostatus was the only immune exposure information available for the cohort. The cohort was sequenced for TCR beta chains only, and without alpha or paired-chain data the features that could be detected were limited.

V is cut by 7 bases and J by 5 bases, and the space between the germline ends is 8 bases. Taken from the germline V gene, the CDR1 and CDR2 loops are SNHLY and FYNNEI. CDR3 length: 11 amino acids, cysteine to phenylalanine. Of the read, only the CDR3 DNA is kept; its 33 bases are in frame from base 1. In total, roughly 670 healthy bone marrow donors made up the cohort. All cohort members were sampled while nominally healthy, although unrecorded immune exposures were likely present. The donor was CMV seropositive and was included in the group of approximately 300 seropositive cohort members. A peripheral blood sample was provided by each donor, and peripheral blood mononuclear cells were used for TCR beta sequencing. Genomic DNA extraction from the blood cell samples was performed with the Qiagen DNeasy Blood Extraction Kit.

The sample comprised PBMCs. The sequence came from a woman in her thirties or forties in good health and CMV-seropositive. Here the chain combines TRBV2 and TRBJ2-5; TRBD2 is a possible D gene, resting on 6 matching bases. The sequenced DNA is TGTGCCAGCAATCGGGGGGAGACCCAGTACTTC. Its coded protein is CASNRGETQYF.